This T cell receptor (beta chain) was identified in a study of shared clonotypes between healthy human individuals (dated by TCRdb to the early 2020s). Background on the whole study: The cohort included a few men and a couple of women between 18 and 49 years of age. For each donor, three plates each were used for CD4 naive and CD4 memory, two plates were used for CD8 naive, and one plate was used for CD8 memory. To estimate repertoire size and how much clonotype sharing occurs between individuals, the study deeply sequenced the blood TCR repertoires of several healthy adults. To increase sequencing depth and limit assay-specific biases, different laboratories used diverse techniques to prepare libraries and sequence TCR repertoires. Between about 0.94 and 8.9 billion PBMCs per donor were obtained by leukapheresis. Study-wide conclusions, independent of this receptor: Based on pairwise subsampling, the degree of clonotype sharing among donors was expected to be affected by sequencing depth. Sampling was restricted to blood, and TCR repertoires in tissues likely differ from the TCR repertoires found in blood. Compared with non-shared clonotypes, the clonotypes found in all four sorted-subset donors had higher generation probabilities. The genetic and exposure-history diversity represented was limited by the small number of donors. Naive subsets generally had larger estimated clonotype richness than memory subsets did. When several donors were compared, the shared fraction of clonotypes was around 5.1% for naive CD4, approximately 3.3% for naive CD8, 2% to 2.5% for memory CD4, and 0.35% to 0.4% for memory CD8. Even with the large sequencing depth, rarefaction of the sorted-subset datasets indicated that sequencing was incomplete.

The donors were healthy, HIV-negative adults with no recently reported acute infections or vaccinations. All donors were Caucasian adults living in Nashville, Tennessee, USA. CD4+ T cells were enriched through magnetic negative selection, after which naive cells were positively selected on CD45RA and the remaining negative fraction served as the memory subset. Blood was collected by leukapheresis, and PBMCs were isolated by Ficoll-Histopaque density gradient centrifugation and then cryopreserved in liquid nitrogen vapor phase. Purity and quantity of every magnetically sorted T cell population were checked by analytical flow cytometry. Genomic DNA was isolated from every sorted fraction and measured by UV absorbance on a Nanodrop 2000c. Using the deep immunoSEQ assay, multiplex PCR amplified TCR CDR3 regions from genomic DNA. Extracted genomic DNA from each cell subset was spread evenly across all wells of several immunoSEQ 96-well plates, with each plate serving as a replicate. Each replicate PCR for sorted subsets received about 180 ng genomic DNA, equal to roughly 30,000 T cell genomes. The purified libraries were quantified using a Qubit 3.0 fluorometer, sized with a Bioanalyzer 2100, and then quantified again using the KAPA Library Quantification kit. A separate single-read 150-cycle Illumina NextSeq 550 flow cell was used to sequence each immunoSEQ 96-well plate. As for the original processing: The immunoSEQ output contained only junctional sequences without quality scores, so filtering could not match that applied to full-length reads. To assign V/J genes and CDR3, sequences were annotated using PyIR, a Python wrapper for IgBLAST v1.9, with IMGT germline references. Reads with weak V/J assignments (E-value above 1e-6), missing CDR3, stop codons, out-of-frame junctions, or ambiguous translated residues were removed. A V3J clonotype was defined by an identical inferred V gene, J gene, and CDR3 amino acid sequence. To compute the percentage overlap between repertoires, the number of shared unique clonotypes was divided by the size of the smaller repertoire. Repertoire richness was assessed with RTK rarefaction, the Chao1 estimator, and Recon v2.1 estimates of unobserved clonotypes. Generation probabilities were computed with OLGA for all TCRbeta clonotypes obtained by the gDNA method from several donors. Imported from immuneACCESS, the table was reduced by TCRdb to in-frame sequences with V and J called. These copies leave out some clones; in studies compared against another copy, an unresolved V gene accounts for under half, and the cause of the remainder is not known. The V and J calls and clone size come from that table; D and trimming were worked out from the DNA. This sample has some 500,000 clones in its table, and 90% to 96% of those were observed once. The ten most abundant clones make up under 0.06% of the sample.

As concerns this clone: The specificity of this receptor is unknown. No much larger clonotype is one base removed from it; base qualities were not supplied.

V is clipped by 6 bases and J by 7 bases, and the sequence between their germline boundaries is 12 bases long. The germline V gene (reference sequence) supplies CDR1 SEHNR and CDR2 FQNEAQ. The CDR3 goes from the cysteine to the phenylalanine over 12 residues. The read is trimmed to its CDR3 DNA, 36 bases read in frame from base 1. Material: naive CD4+ T cells sorted from blood. According to the study, the label for this sample's cell subset or site signals: CD45RA+ positively selected. The receptor was isolated from a woman aged 25-40 years in good health. In this chain, TRBV7-9 is recombined with TRBJ1-2, with an unclear D gene assignment. CDR3 reads: CASSSTGGGYTF. The DNA sequence reads TGTGCCAGCAGTAGTACGGGCGGTGGCTACACCTTC. Where the CDR3 stops, the reference TRBV7-9 and TRBJ1-2 genes take over; the full variable domain is DTGVSQNPRHKITKRGQNVTFRCDPISEHNRLYWYRQTLGQGPEFLTYFQNEAQLEKSRLLSDRFSAERPKGSFSTLEIQRTEQGDSAMYLCASSSTGGGYTFGSGTRLTVV.